A selection of T cell receptor beta chains follows, all from one sample in a study of shared clonotypes between healthy human individuals. Measured with immunoSEQ multiplex PCR; TCRdb has only the in-frame clones, and not every one. The table includes 950,000 to 1,100,000 clones, about 80% detected once. Material: memory CD4+ T cells sorted from blood. These receptors were collected from a man aged 18-30 years in good health. Each CDR3 is given with its conserved first and last residue. Fields, in order: clone size, J gene, V gene, CDR3 protein. The size entry is marked missing in some rows and otherwise reads once, few, many or a size class.

>NA|TRBJ2-5|TRBV29-1
CSVRASKGETQYF
>few|TRBJ1-5|TRBV4-2
CASSRTLGQGDQPQHF
>NA|TRBJ1-5|TRBV6-1
CASNGRESQPQHF
>NA|TRBJ2-1|TRBV10-3
CAISERDLGNEQFF
>NA|TRBJ2-1|TRBV7-2
CASGIAVSSYNEQFF
>NA|TRBJ2-4|TRBV28
CASSTPTGMADIQYF
>NA|TRBJ2-1|TRBV10-3
CAISESGGGADNEQFF
>NA|TRBJ2-7|TRBV6-1
CASSEGSFGTGNRYEQYF
>NA|TRBJ1-5|TRBV19
CASSRTAVAQPQHF
>once|TRBJ1-5|TRBV5-1
CASSPSGNQPQHF
>once|TRBJ2-5|TRBV15
CATSTRDRALKTQYF
>NA|TRBJ1-2|TRBV6-1
CASSEGQALYYGYTF
>NA|TRBJ1-2|TRBV7-2
CASSLGGVAGTMVYGYTF
>NA|TRBJ2-7|TRBV19
CASSIGRDISPEQYF
>NA|TRBJ1-2|TRBV18
CASSPREGGGYTF
>NA|TRBJ2-5|TRBV7-9
CASSSVSGETQYF
>NA|TRBJ2-3|TRBV18
CARSDRGDTDTQYF
>once|TRBJ2-7|TRBV2
CASRPQGLSYEQYF
>NA|TRBJ2-1|TRBV28
CASSLIAPNEQFF
>NA|TRBJ2-2|TRBV4-3
CASSQERIGTSGHTGELFF
>NA|TRBJ2-1|TRBV10-3
CAIKWETNEQFF
>once|TRBJ2-7|TRBV18
CASSPGAGAYEQYF
>once|TRBJ2-7|TRBV10-1
CASSDSGAPSVGEQYF
>NA|TRBJ2-5|TRBV6-1
CASSAGQIQETQYF
>once|TRBJ2-5|TRBV7-2
CASSLGTSGVQETQYF
>NA|TRBJ2-1|TRBV6-6
CASSYGLAEQFF
>NA|TRBJ2-4|TRBV5-8
CASSPPWVRGIQYF
>many|TRBJ1-3|TRBV2
CASSQDSSGNTIYF
>NA|TRBJ2-7|TRBV6-1
CASSETVVVSGEQYF
>many|TRBJ1-3|TRBV7-8
CASSLVGRTSGNTIYF
>NA|TRBJ2-6|TRBV4-3
CASSQDGQAGANVLTF
>NA|TRBJ2-2|TRBV10-1
CAAPVAGELFF
>NA|TRBJ1-4|TRBV30
CAWSVQNGEKLFF
>NA|TRBJ2-5|TRBV28
CASSFQRGGETQYF
>NA|TRBJ1-4|TRBV10-1
CASSESTGSIEKLFF
>NA|TRBJ2-5|TRBV14
CASSQDLRHEETQYF
>NA|TRBJ2-5|TRBV2
CASSYDRGRFETQYF
>NA|TRBJ2-7|TRBV6-6
CASSGTGGPYEQYF
>NA|TRBJ2-7|TRBV28
CASSLLASGPHWQYF
>NA|TRBJ2-1|TRBV6-5
CASNPGTGEREQFF
>NA|TRBJ2-3|TRBV9
CASSGGTSGRKRDTQYF
>NA|TRBJ2-7|TRBV18
CASSPGGEPREQYF
>NA|TRBJ1-3|TRBV21-1
CAGQLPSRPINTIYF
>NA|TRBJ1-6|TRBV28
CASSPGGVNNSPLHF
>few|TRBJ1-2|TRBV2
CASSESGLPPYTF
>NA|TRBJ2-7|TRBV7-9
CASRMTGQDYEQYF
>NA|TRBJ1-1|TRBV5-5
CASSLGRVNTEAFF
>few|TRBJ2-7|TRBV7-8
CASSLAGGPYEQYF
>NA|TRBJ1-1|TRBV5-1
CASSLGTTWNTEAFF
>NA|TRBJ2-2|TRBV7-9
CASSPRGQGGTGELFF
>few|TRBJ1-2|TRBV18
CASSPPTGYGYTF
>few|TRBJ2-2|TRBV7-9
CASSSTLRVRSPGELFF
>NA|TRBJ2-1|TRBV19
CASSEQFGEQFF
>NA|TRBJ2-1|TRBV4-3
CASSQEDGDYNEQFF
>NA|TRBJ2-5|TRBV10-2
CASSEAVQETQYF